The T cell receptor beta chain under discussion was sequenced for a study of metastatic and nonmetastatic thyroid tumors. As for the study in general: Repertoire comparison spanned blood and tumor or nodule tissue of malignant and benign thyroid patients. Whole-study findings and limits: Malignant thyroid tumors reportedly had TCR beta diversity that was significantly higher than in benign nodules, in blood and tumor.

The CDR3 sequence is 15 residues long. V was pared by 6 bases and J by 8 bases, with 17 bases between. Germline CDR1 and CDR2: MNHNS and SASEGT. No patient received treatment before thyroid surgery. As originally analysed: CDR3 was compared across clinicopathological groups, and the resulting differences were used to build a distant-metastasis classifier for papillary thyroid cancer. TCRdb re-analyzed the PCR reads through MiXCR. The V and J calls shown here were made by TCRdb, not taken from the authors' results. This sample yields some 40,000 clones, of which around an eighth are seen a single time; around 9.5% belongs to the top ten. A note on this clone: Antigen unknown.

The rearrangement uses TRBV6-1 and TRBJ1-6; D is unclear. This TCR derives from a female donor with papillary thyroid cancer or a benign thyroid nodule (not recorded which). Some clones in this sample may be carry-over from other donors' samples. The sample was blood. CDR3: CASSFGPSSDSPLHF. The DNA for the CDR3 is TGTGCCAGCAGCTTCGGTCCTTCTAGCGATTCACCCCTCCACTTT.